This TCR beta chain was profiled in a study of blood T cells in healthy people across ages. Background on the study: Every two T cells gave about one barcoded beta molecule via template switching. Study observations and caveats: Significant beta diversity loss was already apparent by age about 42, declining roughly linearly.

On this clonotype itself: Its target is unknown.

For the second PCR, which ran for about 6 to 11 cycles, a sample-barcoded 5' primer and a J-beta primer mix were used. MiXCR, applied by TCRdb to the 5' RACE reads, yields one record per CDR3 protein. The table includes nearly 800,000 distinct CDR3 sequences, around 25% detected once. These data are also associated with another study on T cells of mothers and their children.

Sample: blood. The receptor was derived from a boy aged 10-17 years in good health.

This CDR3 reads CASSSGRMNTGELFF. Written as DNA, the CDR3 is TGTGCCAGCAGCTCGGGACGGATGAACACCGGGGAGCTGTTTTTT. This chain links TRBV7-6 with TRBJ2-2; D is perhaps TRBD1 or TRBD2 (5 bases each). Looked up from germline, CDR1 is SGHVS and CDR2 is FNYEAQ. Between the trimmed V and J ends, which lost 4 bases and 1 base, there was a span of 10 bases. CDR3 length equals 15 residues.